The clone carrying this T cell receptor beta chain was counted between two and nine times. This record belongs to a study of blood T cells in healthy people across ages. V was cut by 4 bases and J by 6 bases, with 13 bases left in between. There are 13 residues in the CDR3. Per germline, CDR1 SGHTA and CDR2 FQGNSA. A second PCR of about 7 to 11 cycles used a sample-barcoded 5' primer and a J-beta primer mix. TCRdb reanalysed the 5' RACE reads using MiXCR and keeps one entry per CDR3 protein. This repertoire shows fewer than 800,000 distinct CDR3 sequences, 25% found once; its top ten account for 9.4%. A further study also used this sample, focusing on T cells of mothers and their children.

The rearrangement uses TRBV7-2 and TRBJ2-7; TRBD2 is a possible D gene (6 bases). This clonotype was sampled from a boy between 10 and 17 years old in good health. The sequenced sample was blood. The CDR3 DNA reads TGTGCCAGCAGCTGGCAGGGCGGGGCCGAGCAGTACTTC. Amino acid sequence: CASSWQGGAEQYF.